The 31 T cell receptor beta chains below all came from one sample that was sequenced in a study of cytomegalovirus exposure and HLA in healthy donors. Only in-frame clones appear in the TCRdb table, and some are missing; sequencing was by immunoSEQ multiplex PCR. Of around 180,000 clones listed, around 84% are singletons. Sequencing used PBMCs. These TCRs come from a young man in good health and CMV-seropositive.

The chain couples TRBV10-3 to TRBJ1-3, with D perhaps TRBD1 (6 bases). The CDR3 consists of 16 residues. Trimming took 6 bases from V and 0 from J, leaving 15 bases between them. Germline CDR1 is ENHRY and CDR2 is SYGVKD. CDR3 amino acids: CAIRDAEGDSGNTIYF. CDR3 DNA sequence: TGTGCCATCAGAGATGCTGAGGGGGACTCTGGAAACACCATATATTTT.

The genes are TRBV5-4 and TRBJ2-5; the D gene is possibly TRBD2 (6 bases). Per germline, CDR1 SGHNT and CDR2 YYREEE (reference sequence). The V and J ends lost 2 bases and 1 base respectively, with 9 bases between them. The CDR3 extends over 14 amino acids. The CDR3 spells CASSFGGVQETQYF. As DNA, the CDR3 is TGTGCCAGCAGCTTCGGCGGGGTCCAAGAGACCCAGTACTTC.

The J gene is TRBJ2-5, the V gene TRBV7-9; 9 bases are shared with TRBD1. V lost 1 base, J lost 5 bases, and 8 bases stayed unmatched. Germline V lookup: CDR1 SEHNR, CDR2 FQNEAQ (reference sequence). CDR3 size: 16 residues. CDR3 DNA sequence: TGTGCCAGCAGCTTAGTGGGTGGACAGGGGTCGGAGACCCAGTACTTC. Protein sequence: CASSLVGGQGSETQYF.

V gene TRBV27 combines with J gene TRBJ2-1; unclear D gene. V was pared by 2 bases and J by 0 bases, with 11 bases between. CDR1 is MNHEY and CDR2 is SMNVEV in the germline V gene (reference sequence). The CDR3 is made up of 16 amino acids. CDR3 amino acids: CASSLRLPSSYNEQFF. The CDR3 bases are TGTGCCAGCAGTTTACGGCTACCTAGCTCCTACAATGAGCAGTTCTTC.

This chain joins TRBV5-1 and TRBJ2-7; 9 nucleotides align to TRBD2. This CDR3 spans 18 amino acids. Losses at the gene ends were 2 bases for V and 3 bases for J; bases not matched to a gene: 15. Per the germline V gene, CDR1 is SGHRS and CDR2 is YFSETQ. As DNA, the CDR3 is TGCGCCAGCAGCTTTTTGTCACGCGGGAGGGCCGTATACTACGAGCAGTACTTC. This translates into CASSFLSRGRAVYYEQYF.

The DNA for the CDR3 is TGTGCCAGCAGTTTAACCCGTTCGGACTATGGCTACACCTTC. As protein: CASSLTRSDYGYTF. The J gene is TRBJ1-2, the V gene TRBV28, with D unresolved. CDR3 length: 14 residues. Germline CDR1 is MDHEN and CDR2 is SYDVKM. V lost 2 bases and J 3 bases, leaving 10 bases between the germline ends.

This clone has just one count. The V and J genes are TRBV30 and TRBJ1-4, with D maybe TRBD1 (5 bases). V was trimmed by 3 bases and J by 0 bases, leaving 8 bases between them. The CDR3 length is 14 residues. Germline V lookup: CDR1 GTSNPN, CDR2 SVGIG (reference sequence). The CDR3 sequence is CAWSQGATNEKLFF. The CDR3 DNA sequence: TGTGCCTGGAGCCAAGGGGCAACTAATGAAAAACTGTTTTTT.

The chain uses TRBV29-1 and TRBJ2-2, with D maybe TRBD1 (6 bases). Germline loops: CDR1 SQVTM, CDR2 ANQGSEA. Trimming took 5 bases from V and 8 from J, leaving 12 bases between them. CDR3 size: 12 residues. The CDR3 DNA follows: TGCAGCGTTACTCCCGGGACAGGGGAGCTGTTTTTT. Encoded protein: CSVTPGTGELFF.

The chain uses TRBV2 and TRBJ2-1, with D maybe TRBD1 (6 bases). This CDR3 comprises 11 residues. The V gene lost 8 bases and the J gene lost 10 bases, with 12 bases spanning the gap. Germline V CDR1 and CDR2: SNHLY, FYNNEI. CDR3 protein: CASLGQFEQFF. In DNA form, the CDR3 reads TGTGCCAGCCTTGGACAGTTCGAGCAGTTCTTC.

The chain couples TRBV6-1 to TRBJ2-3; maybe TRBD2 (5 bases). CDR1 and CDR2 from the germline V gene are MNHNS and SASEGT. V shed 8 bases and J shed 3 bases, with 9 bases lying between them. The CDR3 has 12 amino acids. CDR3 DNA sequence: TGTGCCAGCTCGGACTCAACAGATACGCAGTATTTT. Protein sequence: CASSDSTDTQYF.

This clone was recorded only once. This chain connects TRBV20-1 to TRBJ1-2; a weak D match, TRBD1 (6 bases). CDR3 length: 11 amino acids. V was trimmed by 0 bases and J by 8 bases, leaving 7 bases between them. Germline V gene sequence: CDR1 DFQATT, CDR2 SNEGSKA (reference sequence). The CDR3 DNA reads TGCAGTGCTAGAGACAGGGGCGGCTACACCTTC. Translating gives CSARDRGGYTF.

This chain links TRBV30 with TRBJ1-3; D unresolved. V lost 2 bases and J 0 bases, leaving 11 bases between the germline ends. There are 15 residues in the CDR3. Germline CDR1 and CDR2: GTSNPN and SVGIG (reference sequence). The CDR3 DNA reads TGTGCCTGGAGTTCCGAGGCTAGCTCTGGAAACACCATATATTTT. Protein sequence: CAWSSEASSGNTIYF.

The genes are TRBV7-6 and TRBJ2-7; 10 bases are a match to TRBD2. V lost 4 bases and J lost 5; bases outside the gene matches: 8. The CDR3 has 15 residues. The germline V gene encodes CDR1 SGHVS and CDR2 FNYEAQ. The CDR3: CASSSTSGNFDEQYF. CDR3 nucleotides: TGTGCCAGCAGCTCAACTAGCGGGAATTTCGACGAGCAGTACTTC.

The J gene is TRBJ2-2, the V gene TRBV6-1, with TRBD2 matching 7 bases. Germline CDR1 is MNHNS and CDR2 is SASEGT. Losses at the gene ends were 7 bases for V and 3 bases for J; bases not matched to a gene: 8. The CDR3 totals 15 residues. CDR3 nucleotides: TGTGCCAGCACCCGGGTGGGGGGGTACACCGGGGAGCTGTTTTTT. Translation: CASTRVGGYTGELFF.

The V gene is TRBV5-6, the J gene TRBJ2-2, with D perhaps matching TRBD2 (5 bases). This CDR3 has 14 residues. From germline, CDR1 is SGHDT and CDR2 YYEEEE. Trimming removed 2 bases at V and 4 bases at J, with 9 bases between. Here the CDR3 DNA reads TGTGCCAGCAGCTTACTAGGGCCCACCGGGGAGCTGTTTTTT. This translates into CASSLLGPTGELFF.

The chain recombines TRBV6-5 with TRBJ1-1; D is uncertain. In germline, CDR1 is MNHEY, CDR2 SVGAGI. This CDR3 region has 14 residues. With 5 bases removed from V and 0 bases from J, the gap between germline ends came to 10 bases. The CDR3 coding sequence is TGTGCCAGCAGTAGTATACTCTTGAACACTGAAGCTTTCTTT. It specifies CASSSILLNTEAFF.

The rearrangement uses TRBV11-2 and TRBJ2-7, with 10 nucleotides matching TRBD2. The CDR3 contains 16 residues. After removal of 5 bases from V and 0 bases from J, the junction contained 7 bases not matched to a gene. Per germline, CDR1 SGHAT and CDR2 FQNNGV. The CDR3 loop is CASSHGLAVDSYEQYF. CDR3 DNA sequence: TGTGCCAGCAGCCACGGACTAGCGGTGGACTCCTACGAGCAGTACTTC.

V and J are TRBV4-3 and TRBJ2-1, with D possibly matching TRBD1 (5 bases). Trimming removed 0 bases from V and 10 bases from J, with 19 bases in between. The CDR3 is made up of 16 amino acids. Germline assignment: CDR1 LGHNA and CDR2 YSLEER. Written as DNA, the CDR3 is TGCGCCAGCAGCCAAGATCACTTAGCTGCAGGGTGGGAGCAGTTCTTC. Translated: CASSQDHLAAGWEQFF.

This clone is a singleton in its sample. The V and J genes are TRBV7-3 and TRBJ2-1, with TRBD2 matching over 8 bases. The CDR3 sequence is 14 residues long. V lost 3 bases, J lost 7 bases, and 5 bases stayed unmatched. CDR1 is SGHTA, CDR2 FQGTGA, per germline. Here the CDR3 DNA reads TGTGCCAGCAGCTTCGGGCGGGAGGCTAATGAGCAGTTCTTC. This gives the protein CASSFGREANEQFF.

This chain uses TRBV7-2 with TRBJ2-7, with 9 bases aligning to TRBD1. This CDR3 comprises 16 residues. V gave up 1 base and J gave up 1 base; unmatched junction bases: 5. The V gene's germline CDR1 is SGHTA and CDR2 FQGNSA. The CDR3 DNA reads TGTGCCAGCAGCTTAGGGACAGGGGCGATTTCCTACGAGCAGTACTTC. It yields the protein CASSLGTGAISYEQYF.

V is TRBV6-5 and J is TRBJ1-2; D not certain. Germline lookup yields CDR1 MNHEY and CDR2 SVGAGI. The CDR3 spans 15 residues. The V gene lost 0 bases and the J gene lost 6 bases, with 14 bases spanning the gap. CDR3 in amino acids: CASSYSLGMKDGYTF. CDR3 nucleotides: TGTGCCAGCAGTTACTCCCTAGGAATGAAAGATGGCTACACCTTC.

V gene TRBV5-4 combines with J gene TRBJ1-5; tentatively, D is TRBD1 (5 bases). In germline, CDR1 is SGHNT, CDR2 YYREEE (reference sequence). The CDR3 is made up of 14 amino acids. The germline V and J ends were trimmed by 1 base and 5 bases, with 10 bases remaining between them. CDR3 nucleotide sequence: TGTGCCAGCAGCTTGCCAGGCAGGGATCAGCCCCAGCATTTT. It yields the protein CASSLPGRDQPQHF. Based on the CDR3 plus reference TRBV5-4 and TRBJ1-5, the full variable domain is ETGVTQSPTHLIKTRGQQVTLRCSSQSGHNTVSWYQQALGQGPQFIFQYYREEENGRGNFPPRFSGLQFPNYSSELNVNALELDDSALYLCASSLPGRDQPQHFGDGTRLSIL.

The gene calls are TRBV7-6 and TRBJ2-7; 10 nucleotides match TRBD1. V lost 1 base to trimming and J lost 5 bases; unmatched junction nucleotides: 2. The CDR3 runs 14 residues. Germline V gives CDR1 SGHVS, CDR2 FNYEAQ. In DNA form, the CDR3 reads TGTGCCAGCAGCTTAGGGGACAGGGGCCACGAGCAGTACTTC. It translates to CASSLGDRGHEQYF.

The chain uses TRBV11-3 and TRBJ2-1, with TRBD2 matching 7 bases. Unmatched junction bases numbered 5, after V lost 1 base and J lost 8 bases. The CDR3 runs to 14 residues. CDR1 SGHNT and CDR2 YENEEA come from the germline V gene. The CDR3 protein is CASSLGAGAHEQFF. CDR3 DNA sequence: TGTGCCAGCAGCTTAGGGGCGGGAGCGCATGAGCAGTTCTTC.

This rearrangement joins TRBV7-2 to TRBJ1-2; 8 bases fit TRBD1. The CDR3 has 14 residues. V shed 0 bases, J shed 4 bases, and the junction held 1 base outside the gene matches. The germline V gene encodes CDR1 SGHTA and CDR2 FQGNSA. The CDR3 coding sequence is TGTGCCAGCAGCTTAGCCGGACAGGGCTATGGCTACACCTTC. Translating it yields CASSLAGQGYGYTF.

The chain has TRBV19 and TRBJ1-5; 10 nucleotides agree with TRBD1. The germline CDR1 and CDR2 sequences are LNHDA and SQIVND (reference sequence). The CDR3 length is 15 residues. V dropped 6 bases and J dropped 7; count of bases not matched to a gene: 9. CDR3 in amino acids: CASRKGTGEGQPQHF. The CDR3 DNA reads TGTGCCAGTAGAAAGGGGACAGGGGAAGGGCAGCCCCAGCATTTT.

This clone showed up just once. The chain combines TRBV5-1 with TRBJ1-4; D possibly corresponds to TRBD1 (6 bases). The germline gives CDR1 SGHRS, CDR2 YFSETQ. CDR3 length equals 18 residues. V dropped 7 bases and J dropped 7 bases, with 29 bases sitting between them. The CDR3 sequence is CASRPPGWGLPPSEKLFF. CDR3 DNA: TGCGCCAGCCGACCCCCGGGTTGGGGGCTACCTCCTAGTGAAAAACTGTTTTTT.

The CDR3 reads CASSSPAYEQYF. The CDR3 bases are TGTGCCAGCAGTTCCCCCGCCTACGAGCAGTACTTC. The chain recombines TRBV28 with TRBJ2-7, with D uncertain. The CDR3 is made up of 12 amino acids. With 4 bases removed from V and 2 bases from J, the gap between germline ends came to 6 bases. Germline V lookup: CDR1 MDHEN, CDR2 SYDVKM.

This rearrangement joins TRBV4-3 to TRBJ2-7; D perhaps matches TRBD1 (6 bases). CDR1 is LGHNA and CDR2 is YSLEER in the germline V gene. V lost 3 bases and J lost 5, with 17 bases in between. This CDR3 contains 15 residues. The CDR3 DNA reads as TGCGCCAGCAGCCAGTGGACAGCCCCCGGCGACGAGCAGTACTTC. Translation: CASSQWTAPGDEQYF.

The chain has TRBV28 and TRBJ2-7; D unresolved. There are 12 residues in the CDR3. The germline V and J ends were trimmed by 4 bases and 6 bases, with 10 bases remaining between them. The germline V gene has CDR1 MDHEN and CDR2 SYDVKM. CDR3 protein: CASSSPASEQYF. The CDR3 coding sequence is TGTGCCAGCAGTTCCCCAGCGTCCGAGCAGTACTTC.

This clone was found once. The genes are TRBV7-2 and TRBJ2-3; 11 nucleotides line up with TRBD2. V shed 5 bases and J 2 bases; nucleotides not matched to a gene: 9. Germline CDR1 reads SGHTA; CDR2 reads FQGNSA. This CDR3 comprises 17 residues. CDR3 DNA sequence: TGTGCCAGCAGCGTAGGAGGACTAGCGGGTTACACAGATACGCAGTATTTT. Its translation: CASSVGGLAGYTDTQYF.